This TCR beta chain stems from a study of sequential checkpoint blockade in melanoma. Unmatched junction bases numbered 3, after V lost 4 bases and J lost 6 bases. CDR1 LGHNA and CDR2 YNFKEQ come from the germline V gene. CDR3 size: 15 residues. Data came from immunoSEQ multiplex PCR; TCRdb stores just in-frame clones and leaves some out. The sample includes around 5,700 clones, roughly 85% of them seen just once. This sample's treatment: randomized to nivolumab then ipilimumab (arm A) or the reverse (arm B). The material was CD8+ T cells sorted from blood (inferred from file names), obtained from a patient given nivolumab and ipilimumab in sequence. The sequence was obtained from a human donor with melanoma. The rearrangement uses TRBV4-2 and TRBJ2-1; TRBD2 aligns across 13 bases. CDR3 coding DNA: TGTGCCAGCAGCCCCCGACTAGCGGGAGGCAATGAGCAGTTCTTC. Translating it yields CASSPRLAGGNEQFF.